These T cell receptor beta chains were read from a single sample in a study of shared clonotypes between healthy human individuals. The repertoire was sequenced with immunoSEQ multiplex PCR; TCRdb's copy has only in-frame clones and lacks some. The sample holds 1,400,000 or so clones, roughly 98.5% seen once. The source material was naive CD4+ T cells sorted from blood. The receptors shown here come from a man in his thirties or forties in good health. Both conserved end residues are part of each CDR3. Each record gives: V gene, clone size, J gene, D gene, CDR3 DNA, CDR3 protein. D genes are given only for firm matches. The size entry is marked missing in some rows and otherwise reads once, few, many or a size class.

TRBV6-1	-	TRBJ2-1	TRBD2	TGTGCCAGCACTTTCGCGGGGGGCAATGAGCAGTTCTTC	CASTFAGGNEQFF
TRBV5-4	-	TRBJ1-2	-	TGTGCCAGCAGCTATCTATTCGGGACCTCCGACGGATATGGCTACACCTTC	CASSYLFGTSDGYGYTF
TRBV27	-	TRBJ2-5	-	TGTGCCAGCAGTACCCGGGACCAACAAGAGACCCAGTACTTC	CASSTRDQQETQYF
TRBV9	-	TRBJ2-1	TRBD2	TGTGCCAGCAGCGGTGGCGGGGGGCAGGCCTACAATGAGCAGTTCTTC	CASSGGGGQAYNEQFF
TRBV18	-	TRBJ2-2	-	TGTGCCAGCTCACCACTCGGGGAGCTGTTTTTT	CASSPLGELFF
TRBV18	once	TRBJ2-1	-	TGTGCCAGCTCACCGAGCGCCTCCTACAATGAGCAGTTCTTC	CASSPSASYNEQFF
TRBV6-1	-	TRBJ2-7	-	TGTGCCAGCAGTGCTCTACCGGGACAGGGACTAGTCGGCCACGAGCAGTACTTC	CASSALPGQGLVGHEQYF
TRBV28	-	TRBJ2-1	-	TGTGCCAGCAGTTTGGATGGGGCCAACAATGAGCAGTTCTTC	CASSLDGANNEQFF
TRBV28	once	TRBJ2-3	-	TGTGCCAGCAGTTTATGGGCTACGCTCACCCCCGGTACGCAGTATTTT	CASSLWATLTPGTQYF
TRBV28	-	TRBJ1-5	-	TGTGCCAGCAGTTTGTTGGGTAGCAATCAGCCCCAGCATTTT	CASSLLGSNQPQHF
TRBV4-3	once	TRBJ2-7	TRBD2	TGCGCCAGCAGCCAAGTCTCGCGCCCGTTGGCGGGAGGGCCCTCCTACGAGCAGTACTTC	CASSQVSRPLAGGPSYEQYF
TRBV21-1	-	TRBJ2-7	-	TGTGCCAGCAGCAAAGGGCGCAGGGTGGTCGACGAGCAGTACTTC	CASSKGRRVVDEQYF
TRBV5-6	-	TRBJ2-1	-	TGTGCCAGCAGCTTGGGAGAGGCCAGGAGGGGTTATCGGTTCTTC	CASSLGEARRGYRFF
TRBV5-4	-	TRBJ2-5	TRBD2	TGTGCCAGCAGCTTGGGACTTGGGGGGGAAGAGACCCAGTACTTC	CASSLGLGGEETQYF
TRBV7-2	-	TRBJ1-1	TRBD1	TGTGCCAGCAGCATAACAGGGGGCTACACTGAAGCTTTCTTT	CASSITGGYTEAFF
TRBV19	-	TRBJ2-3	-	TGTGCCAGTAGTATCTGGGCCGGAGATACGCAGTATTTT	CASSIWAGDTQYF
TRBV6-1	-	TRBJ2-5	-	TGTGCCAGCACCCAAGGAGAGACCCAGTACTTC	CASTQGETQYF
TRBV27	-	TRBJ2-7	TRBD2	TGTGCCAGCAGTCCGCAAACTAGCGGGAGGGGCTACGAGCAGTACTTC	CASSPQTSGRGYEQYF
TRBV28	-	TRBJ1-2	-	TGTGCCAGCAGTCCCGGGGGCAGGTCTCCTAACTATGGCTACACCTTC	CASSPGGRSPNYGYTF
TRBV5-1	-	TRBJ2-7	TRBD1	TGCGCCAGCAGCCCCGACAGGGGAATCTCCTACGAGCAGTACTTC	CASSPDRGISYEQYF
TRBV7-7	-	TRBJ2-7	TRBD2	TGTGCCAGCAGCCCGGGACTAGCGGGACTCTACGAGCAGTACTTC	CASSPGLAGLYEQYF
TRBV29-1	-	TRBJ2-1	TRBD1	TGCAGCGTCTCCACCTTGACAGGGGCACTAGATCCTGAGCAGTTCTTC	CSVSTLTGALDPEQFF
TRBV29-1	-	TRBJ1-1	-	TGCAGCGTAGTGATTGGGGTGAACACTGAAGCTTTCTTT	CSVVIGVNTEAFF
TRBV2	-	TRBJ2-3	-	TGTGCCAGCAGTGTGGGTAGCACAGATACGCAGTATTTT	CASSVGSTDTQYF
TRBV19	-	TRBJ2-1	-	TGTGCCAGTAGTAGCCCCGGGACATCGCTCGGGGCGCAGTTCTTC	CASSSPGTSLGAQFF
TRBV5-1	-	TRBJ2-3	-	TGCGCCAGCAGCTTGGAACGCGATACGCAGTATTTT	CASSLERDTQYF
TRBV18	-	TRBJ2-1	-	TGTGCCAGCTCACCACCTGGAGGAAATGAGCAGTTCTTC	CASSPPGGNEQFF
TRBV18	-	TRBJ1-2	-	TGTGCCAGCTCACCACAAAGGGGTGGCTACACCTTC	CASSPQRGGYTF
TRBV18	-	TRBJ2-7	TRBD2	TGTGCCAGCTCACCACCGAGCGGGATATCGTACGAGCAGTACTTC	CASSPPSGISYEQYF
TRBV5-1	-	TRBJ1-3	-	TGCGCCAGCAGCTTGTACCGGAGCAGGGGCTCTGGAAACACCATATATTTT	CASSLYRSRGSGNTIYF
TRBV29-1	-	TRBJ1-4	TRBD1	TGCAGCGTGTCCGGGACAGTTAATGAAAAACTGTTTTTT	CSVSGTVNEKLFF
TRBV5-6	-	TRBJ1-4	-	TGTGCCAGCAGCTTGGCACTTAGGGGTAATGAAAAACTGTTTTTT	CASSLALRGNEKLFF
TRBV29-1	-	TRBJ1-5	TRBD1	TGCAGCGTAGGACAGGGTAATCAGCCCCAGCATTTT	CSVGQGNQPQHF
TRBV5-1	-	TRBJ2-5	TRBD2	TGCGCCAGCAGCTTGGCGGTCGCGGGAGGACTAAACTTC	CASSLAVAGGLNF
TRBV27	-	TRBJ2-1	TRBD1	TGTGCCAGCAGCGTGGACAGGGGCGATTACAATGAGCAGTTCTTC	CASSVDRGDYNEQFF
TRBV7-9	once	TRBJ2-3	TRBD2	TGTGCCAGCACCCCCCCGCGGGGGGTAACAGATACGCAGTATTTT	CASTPPRGVTDTQYF
TRBV5-6	-	TRBJ1-4	-	TGTGCCAGCAGCCGGTGGACAGAGAGGGATGAAAAACTGTTTTTT	CASSRWTERDEKLFF
TRBV27	-	TRBJ2-1	TRBD2	TGTGCCAGCAGTTTCCGGGGGGTTTGGTACAATGAGCAGTTCTTC	CASSFRGVWYNEQFF
TRBV29-1	-	TRBJ1-1	-	TGCAGCGTCACCTACATGAACACTGAAGCTTTCTTT	CSVTYMNTEAFF
TRBV18	-	TRBJ1-4	-	TGTGCCAGCTCACCACCAAGGGCTGAAAAACTGTTTTTT	CASSPPRAEKLFF
TRBV25-1	once	TRBJ2-1	TRBD1	TGTGCCAGCAGCGCGGACAGGCCCCCCAATGAGCAGTTCTTC	CASSADRPPNEQFF
TRBV19	-	TRBJ2-1	-	TGTGCCAGTAGGCTGATCGGACAGACCAAGTACAATGAGCAGTTCTTC	CASRLIGQTKYNEQFF
TRBV28	-	TRBJ2-3	-	TGTGCCAGCAGTTTTTTAGGGACGCTGAGCACAGATACGCAGTATTTT	CASSFLGTLSTDTQYF
TRBV6-4	-	TRBJ2-1	TRBD2	TGTGCCAGCAGTGACAACCCTCGGCTAGCGGGAGGGTTGAGCAATGAGCAGTTCTTC	CASSDNPRLAGGLSNEQFF
TRBV11-3	-	TRBJ2-1	-	TGTGCCAGCAGCCCATTCGGGGTCTCGAGCTCCTACAATGAGCAGTTCTTC	CASSPFGVSSSYNEQFF
TRBV5-1	-	TRBJ1-2	-	TGCGCCAGCAGCTTTGGTGACGGAACCTATGGCTACACCTTC	CASSFGDGTYGYTF
TRBV5-6	-	TRBJ2-5	TRBD2	TGTGCCAGCAGCTTTCGGTGGCTAGCGGGATCCGCTGGGGAGACCCAGTACTTC	CASSFRWLAGSAGETQYF
TRBV7-8	-	TRBJ2-7	-	TGTGCCAGCAGCTTTAAAACAGGGCTCCAAAACTACGAGCAGTACTTC	CASSFKTGLQNYEQYF
TRBV28	-	TRBJ2-7	-	TGTGCCAGCAGGAAGGTGGGGGCCAGCTCCTACGAGCAGTACTTC	CASRKVGASSYEQYF
TRBV6-5	-	TRBJ1-1	-	TGTGCCAGCACTACGACAGGCCTCAACACTGAAGCTTTCTTT	CASTTTGLNTEAFF
TRBV7-2	once	TRBJ1-2	-	TGTGCCAGCAGCCCCGTAGGGGGACTCTATGGCTACACCTTC	CASSPVGGLYGYTF
TRBV15	-	TRBJ2-3	-	TGTGCCACCAGCAGTCTGACGACAGGCACAGATACGCAGTATTTT	CATSSLTTGTDTQYF
TRBV30	-	TRBJ1-5	-	TGTGCCTGGAGGGAAACAGGGTACCAGCCCCAGCATTTT	CAWRETGYQPQHF
TRBV10-1	-	TRBJ2-1	TRBD2	TGCGCCAGCAGTCCCGGGACTAGGTACAATGAGCAGTTCTTC	CASSPGTRYNEQFF
TRBV15	-	TRBJ2-5	-	TGTGCCACCAGCAGAGGGGGTCCCCTTCAAGAGACCCAGTACTTC	CATSRGGPLQETQYF
TRBV6-1	-	TRBJ1-2	-	TGTGCCAGCAGATTACTCGACAGCGTCTATGGCTACACCTTC	CASRLLDSVYGYTF
TRBV6-1	-	TRBJ2-4	TRBD1	TGTGCCAGCAGTGAAGGGACAGGGATCATTCAGTACTTC	CASSEGTGIIQYF